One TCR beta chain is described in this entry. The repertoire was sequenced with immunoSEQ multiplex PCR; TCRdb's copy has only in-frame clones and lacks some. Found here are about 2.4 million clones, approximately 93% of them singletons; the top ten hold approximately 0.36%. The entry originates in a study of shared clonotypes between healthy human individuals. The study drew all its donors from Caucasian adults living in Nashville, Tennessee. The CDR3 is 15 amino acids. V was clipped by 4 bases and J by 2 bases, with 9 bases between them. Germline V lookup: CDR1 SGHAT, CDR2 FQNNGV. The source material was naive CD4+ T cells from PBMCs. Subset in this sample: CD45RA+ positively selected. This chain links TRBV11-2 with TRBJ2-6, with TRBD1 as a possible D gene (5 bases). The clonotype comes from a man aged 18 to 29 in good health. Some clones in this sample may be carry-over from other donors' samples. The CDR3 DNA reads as TGTGCCAGCAGCTCGCAGGGCGCTGGGGCCAACGTCCTGACTTTC. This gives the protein CASSSQGAGANVLTF. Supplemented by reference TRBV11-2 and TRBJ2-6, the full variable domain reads EAGVAQSPRYKIIEKRQSVAFWCNPISGHATLYWYQQILGQGPKLLIQFQNNGVVDDSQLPKDRFSAERLKGVDSTLKIQPAKLEDSAVYLCASSSQGAGANVLTFGAGSRLTVL.